This T cell receptor beta chain was recovered during a study of T cell responses to AZD1222 COVID-19 vaccine. Concerning this clone: The antigen remains undetermined.

Study outcomes and limitations: Clonal diversity was possibly underestimated, and the donors were mostly white British, with more females. AZD1222 recipients seropositive at baseline numbered only six or seven. Rises in breadth and depth of Spike-specific TCRs came after two AZD1222 doses.

Libraries were prepared by immunoSEQ multiplex PCR; TCRdb keeps only in-frame clonotypes and omits some of them. The table records 150,000 to 200,000 clones, 85% to 95% of them present only once. This receptor was identified in an adult in good health. The source was peripheral blood, collected on day 0 of AZD1222 vaccination.

CDR3 sequence (DNA): TGTGCCAGCAGCCTAATCCCCTACGAGCAGTACTTC. It encodes CASSLIPYEQYF. The J gene is TRBJ2-7, the V gene TRBV3-1 (or the pseudogene TRBV3-2); D unclear. CDR3 length: 12 amino acids. V lost 4 bases, J lost 2 bases, and 6 bases lay in between. Germline V gives CDR1 LGHDT, CDR2 YNNKEL (reference sequence).